A selection of T cell receptor beta chains follows, all from one sample in a study of blood T cell repertoires in COVID-19. The method was immunoSEQ multiplex PCR; TCRdb's version includes in-frame clones alone and lacks a portion of them. The sample shows about 160,000 clones, roughly 84% of them seen only once. Sequenced material: peripheral blood. These receptors were taken from a man in his late teens or twenties with active or convalescent COVID-19. Both conserved end residues are part of each CDR3. The order of the fields is D gene, clone size, J gene, V gene, CDR3 protein, CDR3 DNA. D genes are given only for firm matches. Clone size is shown for a subset of rows, as once, few, many or a class of expanded clone.

d_call: -
clone_size: many
j_call: TRBJ1-1
v_call: TRBV5-1
cdr3_aa: CASSLGNDGAVAFF
cdr3_nt: TGCGCCAGCAGCTTGGGCAACGACGGCGCGGTCGCTTTCTTT

d_call: -
clone_size: -
j_call: TRBJ1-4
v_call: TRBV3-1/TRBV3-2
cdr3_aa: CASSQTATNEKLFF
cdr3_nt: TGTGCCAGCAGCCAGACTGCAACTAATGAAAAACTGTTTTTT

d_call: -
clone_size: -
j_call: TRBJ1-3
v_call: TRBV19
cdr3_aa: CASSVPGGPGNTIYF
cdr3_nt: TGTGCCAGTAGTGTTCCGGGGGGTCCCGGAAACACCATATATTTT

d_call: -
clone_size: few
j_call: TRBJ2-7
v_call: TRBV5-1
cdr3_aa: CASSLGLAQSSYEQYF
cdr3_nt: TGCGCCAGCAGCTTGGGGCTAGCTCAGAGCTCCTACGAGCAGTACTTC

d_call: -
clone_size: -
j_call: TRBJ2-1
v_call: TRBV11-2
cdr3_aa: CASSPNGNEQFF
cdr3_nt: TGTGCCAGCAGCCCAAACGGTAATGAGCAGTTCTTC

d_call: TRBD1
clone_size: -
j_call: TRBJ1-1
v_call: TRBV18
cdr3_aa: CASSPIGQGASTEAFF
cdr3_nt: TGTGCCAGCTCACCAATCGGGCAGGGGGCGAGTACTGAAGCTTTCTTT

d_call: -
clone_size: -
j_call: TRBJ1-3
v_call: TRBV6-5
cdr3_aa: CASSPTTDSAATIYF
cdr3_nt: TGTGCCAGCAGTCCAACCACCGACAGCGCAGCCACCATATATTTT

d_call: -
clone_size: -
j_call: TRBJ2-3
v_call: TRBV4-2
cdr3_aa: CASSQARPGDTQYF
cdr3_nt: TGTGCCAGCAGCCAAGCCCGACCGGGAGATACGCAGTATTTT

d_call: -
clone_size: -
j_call: TRBJ2-4
v_call: TRBV3-1/TRBV3-2
cdr3_aa: CASSQQGFVAKNIQYF
cdr3_nt: TGTGCCAGCAGCCAACAGGGATTCGTAGCCAAAAACATTCAGTACTTC

d_call: -
clone_size: -
j_call: TRBJ2-7
v_call: TRBV2
cdr3_aa: CASSESAGPSYEQYF
cdr3_nt: TGTGCCAGCAGTGAATCGGCGGGACCATCCTACGAGCAGTACTTC

d_call: -
clone_size: -
j_call: TRBJ1-1
v_call: TRBV7-8
cdr3_aa: CASSLVGAMNTEAFF
cdr3_nt: TGTGCCAGCAGCTTAGTTGGGGCTATGAACACTGAAGCTTTCTTT

d_call: TRBD2
clone_size: -
j_call: TRBJ2-5
v_call: TRBV5-6
cdr3_aa: CASSPPLSGRVETQYF
cdr3_nt: TGTGCCAGCAGCCCACCACTTAGCGGGAGGGTTGAGACCCAGTACTTC

d_call: -
clone_size: -
j_call: TRBJ1-6
v_call: TRBV18
cdr3_aa: CASSPTGQYNSPLHF
cdr3_nt: TGTGCCAGCTCACCAACCGGACAGTATAATTCACCCCTCCACTTT

d_call: -
clone_size: -
j_call: TRBJ2-7
v_call: TRBV6-1
cdr3_aa: CASSETNRAPYEQYF
cdr3_nt: TGTGCCAGCAGTGAAACAAACAGGGCCCCCTACGAGCAGTACTTC

d_call: -
clone_size: -
j_call: TRBJ2-3
v_call: TRBV7-6
cdr3_aa: CASSLNPAGVTDTQYF
cdr3_nt: TGTGCCAGCAGCCTGAACCCAGCAGGGGTTACAGATACGCAGTATTTT

d_call: -
clone_size: few
j_call: TRBJ2-5
v_call: TRBV14
cdr3_aa: CASSQEGRGYQETQYF
cdr3_nt: TGTGCCAGCAGCCAAGAAGGAAGGGGGTACCAAGAGACCCAGTACTTC

d_call: TRBD2
clone_size: -
j_call: TRBJ2-5
v_call: TRBV30
cdr3_aa: CAWKLGGEETQYF
cdr3_nt: TGTGCCTGGAAGTTGGGGGGGGAGGAGACCCAGTACTTC

d_call: -
clone_size: -
j_call: TRBJ2-1
v_call: TRBV6-5
cdr3_aa: CASSYYSHNEQFF
cdr3_nt: TGTGCCAGCAGTTACTACAGCCACAATGAGCAGTTCTTC

d_call: -
clone_size: -
j_call: TRBJ1-3
v_call: TRBV29-1
cdr3_aa: CSVVEGSSGNTIYF
cdr3_nt: TGCAGCGTTGTAGAGGGCTCCTCTGGAAACACCATATATTTT

d_call: TRBD1
clone_size: -
j_call: TRBJ2-6
v_call: TRBV5-4
cdr3_aa: CASSLGQGIVGANVLTF
cdr3_nt: TGTGCCAGCAGCTTGGGACAGGGGATAGTTGGGGCCAACGTCCTGACTTTC

d_call: TRBD1
clone_size: -
j_call: TRBJ1-2
v_call: TRBV5-1
cdr3_aa: CASSSGGLFGYTF
cdr3_nt: TGCGCCAGCAGCTCAGGGGGCCTCTTTGGCTACACCTTC

d_call: TRBD2
clone_size: -
j_call: TRBJ2-6
v_call: TRBV18
cdr3_aa: CASSPPAGGTGANVLTF
cdr3_nt: TGTGCCAGCTCACCACCGGCGGGGGGCACCGGGGCCAACGTCCTGACTTTC

d_call: TRBD2
clone_size: once
j_call: TRBJ2-7
v_call: TRBV19
cdr3_aa: CASSMDSGRYEQYF
cdr3_nt: TGTGCCAGTAGTATGGATAGCGGGAGGTACGAGCAGTACTTC

d_call: TRBD1
clone_size: -
j_call: TRBJ1-2
v_call: TRBV18
cdr3_aa: CASSPATGEKNGGYTF
cdr3_nt: TGTGCCAGCTCACCAGCGACAGGGGAGAAGAATGGTGGCTACACCTTC

d_call: TRBD1
clone_size: -
j_call: TRBJ1-5
v_call: TRBV2
cdr3_aa: CASSGQGNQPQHF
cdr3_nt: TGTGCCAGCAGTGGACAGGGAAATCAGCCCCAGCATTTT

d_call: -
clone_size: -
j_call: TRBJ2-5
v_call: TRBV13
cdr3_aa: CASSLTRTGKMPETQYF
cdr3_nt: TGTGCCAGCAGCTTAACCCGTACAGGGAAAATGCCAGAGACCCAGTACTTC